The next 15 T cell receptor beta chains were all read from a single sample in a study of blood T cell repertoires in COVID-19. Sequenced by immunoSEQ multiplex PCR; TCRdb stores in-frame clones only, minus some. The table records about 150,000 clones, more than 80% of them present only once. The specimen sequenced was peripheral blood. These receptors were collected from a man aged 55 to 70 with acute or convalescent COVID-19.

J is TRBJ2-1 and V is TRBV6-5; 7 positions agree with TRBD1. Germline V gene sequence: CDR1 MNHEY, CDR2 SVGAGI. The CDR3 extends over 13 amino acids. Trimming cost V 10 bases and J 8 bases; bases outside gene matches: 11. CDR3 residues: CATDRVILHEQFF. The CDR3 region has the DNA TGTGCCACCGACAGGGTGATTCTCCATGAGCAGTTCTTC.

V and J are TRBV29-1 and TRBJ2-1; 14 nucleotides line up with TRBD2. The germline V gene encodes CDR1 SQVTM and CDR2 ANQGSEA. The CDR3 totals 17 residues. The junction had 2 bases not matched to a gene; V was cut back by 1 base and J by 0 bases. CDR3 in amino acids: CSVEGTSGGSSYNEQFF. The CDR3 nucleotides are TGCAGCGTTGAAGGGACTAGCGGGGGGAGCTCCTACAATGAGCAGTTCTTC.

This sequence joins TRBV7-9 and TRBJ1-2; no definite D call. The CDR3 sequence is 13 residues long. From germline, CDR1 is SEHNR and CDR2 FQNEAQ (reference sequence). The ends were cut back, 5 bases at V and 1 base at J, with 8 bases in the middle. CDR3 residues: CASSPTVNYGYTF. CDR3 nucleotides: TGTGCCAGCAGCCCTACAGTTAACTATGGCTACACCTTC.

The J gene is TRBJ1-1, the V gene TRBV2; tentative D call: TRBD1 (6 bases). In germline, CDR1 is SNHLY, CDR2 FYNNEI. The CDR3 has 13 residues. The ends were cut back, 4 bases at V and 5 bases at J, with 11 bases in the middle. This CDR3 reads CASSGEGGTEAFF. Written as DNA, the CDR3 is TGTGCCAGCAGTGGGGAGGGGGGGACTGAAGCTTTCTTT.

This clone was seen a few times. V usage is TRBV20-1 and J usage is TRBJ2-3; 8 positions agree with TRBD2. The CDR3 contains 14 residues. The V gene's germline CDR1 is DFQATT and CDR2 SNEGSKA (reference sequence). The V gene end was trimmed by 3 bases and the J gene end by 3 bases; junction bases not matched to a gene: 5. CDR3 coding DNA: TGCAGTGCTAGTCGTAGCGGGGTGACAGATACGCAGTATTTT. As protein: CSASRSGVTDTQYF.

V is TRBV3-1 (or the pseudogene TRBV3-2) and J is TRBJ1-4, with D perhaps matching TRBD1 (6 bases). The CDR3 runs to 14 residues. Germline-derived CDR1 and CDR2 are LGHDT and YNNKEL (reference sequence). The germline V and J ends were trimmed by 0 bases and 7 bases, with 9 bases remaining between them. The CDR3 spells CASSQEGAGEKLFF. The CDR3 DNA reads TGTGCCAGCAGCCAAGAGGGGGCGGGTGAAAAACTGTTTTTT.

The J gene is TRBJ2-3, the V gene TRBV7-2; 8 bases are a match to TRBD2. Germline V gene sequence: CDR1 SGHTA, CDR2 FQGNSA. The V and J ends lost 6 bases and 4 bases, in that order; junction bases with no gene match: 12. The CDR3 has 16 residues. CDR3 in amino acids: CASRTIGTRGPDTQYF. CDR3 bases: TGTGCCAGCAGGACAATCGGGACTAGGGGCCCAGATACGCAGTATTTT.

This clone was detected only once. Here the CDR3 DNA reads TGTGCCGTCCCCAGGGGCAAGAATTCCTCTGGGGCCAACGTCCTGACTTTC. Amino acid sequence: CAVPRGKNSSGANVLTF. The V call is TRBV10-3, the J call TRBJ2-6, with a weak D call TRBD1 (6 bases). V shed 11 bases and J shed 0 bases, with 20 bases lying between them. The CDR3 has 17 residues. In germline, CDR1 is ENHRY, CDR2 SYGVKD.

This clone has a count of ten or more. The rearrangement links TRBV2 to TRBJ2-7; maybe TRBD1 (6 bases). Germline V CDR1 and CDR2: SNHLY, FYNNEI. The CDR3 covers 14 residues. The V and J ends lost 4 bases and 7 bases respectively, with 17 bases between them. The CDR3 here is CASSGSGTSEEQYF. CDR3 DNA sequence: TGTGCCAGCAGTGGATCCGGGACATCGGAAGAGCAGTACTTC. Full variable domain (missing parts from reference TRBV2 and TRBJ2-7): EPEVTQTPSHQVTQMGQEVILRCVPISNHLYFYWYRQILGQKVEFLVSFYNNEISEKSEIFDDQFSVERPDGSNFTLKIRSTKLEDSAMYFCASSGSGTSEEQYFGPGTRLTVT.

This clone was detected only a few times. The CDR3 DNA reads TGTGCCTGGAGTAGGGTGGGGCGGATGAACACTGAAGCTTTCTTT. It specifies CAWSRVGRMNTEAFF. V and J are TRBV30 and TRBJ1-1, with D maybe TRBD1 (5 bases). CDR1 is GTSNPN, CDR2 SVGIG, per germline (reference sequence). The CDR3 has 15 amino acids. Trimming took off 2 bases at V and 0 bases at J, with 13 bases between the two ends. Supplemented by reference TRBV30 and TRBJ1-1, the full variable domain reads SQTIHQWPATLVQPVGSPLSLECTVEGTSNPNLYWYRQAAGRGLQLLFYSVGIGQISSEVPQNLSASRPQDRQFILSSKKLLLSDSGFYLCAWSRVGRMNTEAFFGQGTRLTVV.

CDR3: CASSVQGGSPLHF. The CDR3 DNA reads TGTGCCAGCAGCGTCCAGGGTGGTTCACCCCTCCACTTT. This sequence joins TRBV7-3 and TRBJ1-6, with D possibly being TRBD1 (5 bases). The CDR3 totals 13 residues. Germline lookup yields CDR1 SGHTA and CDR2 FQGTGA. Trimming left V 5 bases short and J 9 bases short, with 11 bases between.

The chain links TRBV5-4 to TRBJ2-7; D possibly corresponds to TRBD1 (7 bases). This CDR3 contains 13 residues. Germline loops: CDR1 SGHNT, CDR2 YYREEE (reference sequence). V dropped 6 bases and J dropped 6 bases, with 16 bases sitting between them. The CDR3 region is CASMETGRFEQYF. The CDR3 nucleotides read TGTGCCAGCATGGAGACAGGGAGGTTCGAGCAGTACTTC. Using reference TRBV5-4 and TRBJ2-7 for the parts outside the CDR3, the full variable domain is ETGVTQSPTHLIKTRGQQVTLRCSSQSGHNTVSWYQQALGQGPQFIFQYYREEENGRGNFPPRFSGLQFPNYSSELNVNALELDDSALYLCASMETGRFEQYFGPGTRLTVT.

V gene TRBV11-2 combines with J gene TRBJ2-7; 10 bases map to TRBD2. CDR1 is SGHAT and CDR2 is FQNNGV in the germline V gene. Unmatched junction bases numbered 4, after V lost 4 bases and J lost 1 base. The CDR3 spans 15 residues. CDR3: CASSWLAGVSYEQYF. The CDR3 bases are TGTGCCAGCAGCTGGCTAGCGGGGGTGTCCTACGAGCAGTACTTC.

This clone was detected once. The genes are TRBV4-2 and TRBJ2-7; 9 nucleotides line up with TRBD1. The CDR3 length is 15 residues. V trimming: 4 bases; J trimming: 4 bases; junction bases outside the gene matches: 8. Germline CDR1 is LGHNA and CDR2 is YNFKEQ. The CDR3 loop reads CASSLGTGRPYEQYF. In DNA form, the CDR3 reads TGTGCCAGCAGCCTTGGGACAGGGCGTCCTTACGAGCAGTACTTC.

This chain connects TRBV18 to TRBJ1-4; tentative D call: TRBD1 (6 bases). Between the trimmed V and J ends, which lost 3 bases and 0 bases, there was a span of 17 bases. The CDR3 loop spans 18 amino acids. Germline V gene sequence: CDR1 KGHSH, CDR2 LQKENI. The CDR3 nucleotides are TGTGCCAGCTCACCCCCCGGACAGATAATTTCAACTAATGAAAAACTGTTTTTT. Its protein is CASSPPGQIISTNEKLFF.